These 18 T cell receptor beta chains were sequenced from one sample in a study of blood T cell repertoires in COVID-19 (dated by TCRdb to about 2020). Library prep was done by the immunoSEQ multiplex PCR assay. TCRdb took over this immuneACCESS table, retaining in-frame rearrangements with V and J assigned. Such tables are incomplete; in checked studies, under half of the missing clones stem from an unresolved V gene, and the remainder is unexplained. The sample table lists 200,000 to 300,000 clones, about 86% of them with a count of one. In total, the top ten clones hold around 9.9% of the sample. Sequencing was performed on peripheral blood. The receptors here all came from a woman aged 80 or over with acute or convalescent COVID-19.

The chain has TRBV2 and TRBJ2-7, with a weak D call TRBD2 (7 bases). The V end lost 2 bases, the J end lost 0 bases, and 20 bases lay between the germline ends. The germline V gene encodes CDR1 SNHLY and CDR2 FYNNEI. The CDR3 spans 18 residues. The CDR3 DNA reads as TGTGCCAGCAGTGAATTGGGGGGCGGGGGTAGCCGCTCCTACGAGCAGTACTTC. Translation: CASSELGGGGSRSYEQYF.

This clone occurred a few times. CDR3 DNA sequence: TGTGCCAGCAGCTCAGACGGGGTGCGGGACGAGCAGTACTTC. Translated, it gives CASSSDGVRDEQYF. The V gene is TRBV11-3, the J gene TRBJ2-7, with D tentatively TRBD2 (5 bases). Trimming pared 4 bases from V and 5 bases from J, leaving 15 bases between. Looked up from germline, CDR1 is SGHNT and CDR2 is YENEEA. The CDR3 is 14 residues long. Variable domain in full (rest from reference TRBV11-3 and TRBJ2-7): EAGVVQSPRYKIIEKKQPVAFWCNPISGHNTLYWYLQNLGQGPELLIRYENEEAVDDSQLPKDRFSAERLKGVDSTLKIQPAELGDSAVYLCASSSDGVRDEQYFGPGTRLTVT.

The chain has TRBV9 and TRBJ2-2, with 7 positions matching TRBD1. This CDR3 contains 13 residues. CDR1 is SGDLS, CDR2 YYNGEE, per germline. The trim removed 3 bases at V and 5 bases at J, leaving 1 base unmatched. CDR3 DNA: TGTGCCAGCAGCGAACAGGGGACCGGGGAGCTGTTTTTT. Translation: CASSEQGTGELFF.

The chain employs TRBV5-1 and TRBJ2-2; 10 bases map to TRBD1. The V gene's germline CDR1 is SGHRS and CDR2 YFSETQ. This CDR3 contains 15 residues. V shed 4 bases, J shed 7 bases, and the junction held 7 bases outside the gene matches. CDR3 protein: CASSAGQGSIGELFF. DNA of the CDR3: TGCGCCAGCAGCGCGGGACAGGGGAGCATCGGGGAGCTGTTTTTT.

The chain is built from TRBV7-8 and TRBJ1-5; D may be TRBD1 (5 bases). Germline V gene data show CDR1 as SGHVS and CDR2 as FQNEAQ. Trimming removed 2 bases at V and 4 bases at J, with 12 bases between. There are 15 residues in the CDR3. CDR3 sequence: CASSLSLQDNQPQHF. Written as DNA, the CDR3 is TGTGCCAGCAGCTTATCATTACAGGATAATCAGCCCCAGCATTTT.

Here the CDR3 reads CASSRAGGVEKLFF. CDR3 nucleotide sequence: TGTGCCAGCAGTAGGGCAGGAGGGGTAGAAAAACTGTTTTTT. The chain uses TRBV28 and TRBJ1-4, with D possibly being TRBD1 (5 bases). The germline V gene encodes CDR1 MDHEN and CDR2 SYDVKM. The CDR3 extends over 14 amino acids. V was clipped by 5 bases and J by 8 bases, with 15 bases between them.

The rearrangement joins TRBV5-1 to TRBJ2-2, with D perhaps TRBD1 (5 bases). The CDR3 covers 14 residues. V lost 7 bases, J lost 1 base, and 11 bases lay in between. CDR1 is SGHRS, CDR2 YFSETQ, per germline. The CDR3 is CASYLTGNTGELFF. The CDR3 DNA sequence: TGCGCCAGCTACCTAACAGGGAACACCGGGGAGCTGTTTTTT.

This clone has only one observation. For the CDR3, the DNA is TGTGCCAGCATCGACAGGGGCTCCCAGGGATCACCCCTCCACTTT. As protein: CASIDRGSQGSPLHF. This sequence joins TRBV6-5 and TRBJ1-6; 8 bases align to TRBD1. There are 15 residues in the CDR3. V gave up 7 bases and J gave up 10 bases; unmatched junction bases: 12. Germline CDR1 and CDR2: MNHEY and SVGAGI.

The genes are TRBV7-9 and TRBJ1-5; 7 nucleotides align to TRBD1. CDR3 length: 14 amino acids. After removal of 5 bases from V and 7 bases from J, the junction contained 8 bases not matched to a gene. Per the germline V gene, CDR1 is SEHNR and CDR2 is FQNEAQ (reference sequence). The CDR3, as DNA: TGTGCCAGCAGCCCTGACAGGGCGGAACAGCCCCAGCATTTT. Translated: CASSPDRAEQPQHF.

The V call is TRBV7-2, the J call TRBJ2-3, with 11 bases matching TRBD2. CDR1 and CDR2 from the germline V gene are SGHTA and FQGNSA. Germline trimming cut 1 base from V and 5 bases from J; bases unmatched to any gene: 5. This CDR3 has 16 amino acids. The CDR3 spells CASSLDSGGARDTQYF. DNA of the CDR3: TGTGCCAGCAGCTTAGATAGCGGGGGGGCCCGAGATACGCAGTATTTT. The variable domain in full, with the rest retrieved from reference TRBV7-2 and TRBJ2-3, is GAGVSQSPSNKVTEKGKDVELRCDPISGHTALYWYRQSLGQGLEFLIYFQGNSAPDKSGLPSDRFSAERTGGSVSTLTIQRTQQEDSAVYLCASSLDSGGARDTQYFGPGTRLTVL.

This chain joins TRBV2 and TRBJ2-7, with 8 bases fitting TRBD1. Germline assignment: CDR1 SNHLY and CDR2 FYNNEI. The ends lost 4 bases at V and 7 bases at J; junction bases unmatched: 6. The length of the CDR3 is 13 residues. This CDR3 reads CASSGGQAWEQYF. CDR3 in DNA: TGTGCCAGCAGTGGGGGACAGGCGTGGGAGCAGTACTTC.

This clone was detected once. The rearrangement links TRBV7-8 to TRBJ1-1; D not resolved. CDR1 is SGHVS, CDR2 FQNEAQ, per germline. This CDR3 is built from 13 residues. V lost 2 bases, J lost 6 bases, and 10 bases lay in between. The CDR3: CASSLYAGPEAFF. CDR3 nucleotides: TGTGCCAGCAGCTTATACGCGGGCCCTGAAGCTTTCTTT.

This chain links TRBV28 with TRBJ1-4; weak D call: TRBD1 (6 bases). Germline V gene data show CDR1 as MDHEN and CDR2 as SYDVKM. The length of the CDR3 is 15 residues. The V end was cut by 7 bases, the J end by 7 bases, with 19 bases between. CDR3: CASMRGSGAGEKLFF. In nucleotides, the CDR3 is TGTGCCAGCATGAGGGGGAGTGGGGCGGGTGAAAAACTGTTTTTT.

This clone was recorded only once. The V gene is TRBV7-9, the J gene TRBJ2-5; D gene ambiguous. Deletions cut 1 base from V and 5 bases from J, with 11 bases between. This CDR3 is 14 amino acids long. Germline assignment: CDR1 SEHNR and CDR2 FQNEAQ (reference sequence). The CDR3 loop reads CASSLDRARETQYF. The CDR3 nucleotides read TGTGCCAGCAGCTTAGATCGCGCCCGGGAGACCCAGTACTTC.

The J gene is TRBJ2-7, the V gene TRBV19; 9 bases are a match to TRBD1. V shed 3 bases, J shed 7 bases, and the junction held 10 bases outside the gene matches. The CDR3 consists of 15 residues. CDR1 is LNHDA and CDR2 is SQIVND in the germline V gene (reference sequence). CDR3: CASSIRGTGSEEQYF. As DNA, the CDR3 is TGTGCCAGTAGTATCCGAGGGACAGGGAGTGAAGAGCAGTACTTC. Full variable domain (rest looked up from reference TRBV19 and TRBJ2-7): DGGITQSPKYLFRKEGQNVTLSCEQNLNHDAMYWYRQDPGQGLRLIYYSQIVNDFQKGDIAEGYSVSREKKESFPLTVTSAQKNPTAFYLCASSIRGTGSEEQYFGPGTRLTVT.

The chain combines TRBV5-1 with TRBJ2-1, with D possibly matching TRBD2 (6 bases). Germline V CDR1 and CDR2: SGHRS, YFSETQ. The CDR3 contains 13 residues. The ends were cut back, 4 bases at V and 13 bases at J, with 18 bases in the middle. The CDR3, as DNA: TGCGCCAGCAGCACAGAGGCCGGGACTTTACAGTTCTTC. The encoded protein is CASSTEAGTLQFF.

J is TRBJ2-4 and V is TRBV13, with D perhaps TRBD1 (5 bases). This CDR3 region has 16 residues. V lost 0 bases and J lost 3, with 12 bases in between. Germline CDR1 and CDR2: PRHDT and FYEKMQ (reference sequence). CDR3 DNA: TGTGCCAGCAGCTTAGGGACAGTCTACCACAAAAACATTCAGTACTTC. Amino acid sequence: CASSLGTVYHKNIQYF.

This clone was detected only once. The chain joins TRBV10-3 to TRBJ2-1, with a tentative D call TRBD2 (6 bases). The CDR3 has 13 amino acids. Germline V lookup: CDR1 ENHRY, CDR2 SYGVKD. V lost 3 bases, J lost 6 bases, and 9 bases lay in between. The CDR3: CAISDLGLNEQFF. The CDR3 nucleotides read TGTGCCATCAGTGATCTGGGACTCAATGAGCAGTTCTTC.